One and the same sample provided the 10 T cell receptor beta chains below, sequenced in a study of cytomegalovirus exposure and HLA in healthy donors. Vbeta (60) and Jbeta (13) primers were used in the PCR. Profiled with immunoSEQ multiplex PCR; TCRdb holds only in-frame clones, not every one. This sample has under 150,000 clones, with roughly 79% found just once. Sequencing was done on a sample of PBMCs. These receptors were collected from a woman aged 40-49 years in good health and CMV-seronegative.

The V gene is TRBV5-5, the J gene TRBJ1-2; D is undetermined. This CDR3 is 14 amino acids long. Per the germline V gene, CDR1 is SGHKS and CDR2 is YYEKEE (reference sequence). The V end was cut by 2 bases, the J end by 0 bases, with 8 bases between. This CDR3 reads CASSFPTANYGYTF. CDR3 in DNA: TGTGCCAGCAGCTTCCCCACAGCTAACTATGGCTACACCTTC.

V usage is TRBV29-1 and J usage is TRBJ2-3; possible D gene TRBD2, 6 bases. Trimming removed 3 bases at V and 5 bases at J, with 15 bases between. Germline CDR1 is SQVTM and CDR2 is ANQGSEA. The CDR3 covers 14 residues. The CDR3 nucleotides are TGCAGCGTTGAGAACGGGGGACTCCTAGATACGCAGTATTTT. It codes for CSVENGGLLDTQYF.

V usage is TRBV7-9 and J usage is TRBJ2-7; no clear D. Germline V lookup: CDR1 SEHNR, CDR2 FQNEAQ (reference sequence). The CDR3 consists of 12 residues. Trimming removed 5 bases from V and 8 bases from J, with 13 bases in between. The CDR3 bases are TGTGCCAGCAGCCCCCTTTCGGGTAAGCAGTACTTC. Residues: CASSPLSGKQYF.

The V call is TRBV4-3, the J call TRBJ1-1; no clear D. The CDR3 length is 14 residues. V shed 0 bases and J shed 2 bases, with 7 bases lying between them. Per the germline V gene, CDR1 is LGHNA and CDR2 is YSLEER. CDR3 loop: CASSQDYLNTEAFF. CDR3 DNA sequence: TGCGCCAGCAGCCAAGATTATCTTAACACTGAAGCTTTCTTT.

The J gene is TRBJ2-2, the V gene TRBV6-5; possibly TRBD1 for D (5 bases). Trimming removed 7 bases at V and 3 bases at J, with 12 bases between. CDR1 is MNHEY and CDR2 is SVGAGI in the germline V gene. CDR3 length equals 14 residues. The CDR3: CASTRTPYTGELFF. The CDR3 DNA follows: TGTGCCAGCACGCGGACACCTTACACCGGGGAGCTGTTTTTT.

The chain combines TRBV4-3 with TRBJ2-1; 9 nucleotides match TRBD2. CDR1 is LGHNA, CDR2 YSLEER, per germline. The CDR3 loop spans 19 amino acids. After removal of 1 base from V and 0 bases from J, the junction contained 10 bases not matched to a gene. The CDR3 bases are TGCGCCAGCAGCCAAGCCCGAGCGGGGGGCACGAGCTCCTACAATGAGCAGTTCTTC. Translated, it gives CASSQARAGGTSSYNEQFF.

This chain connects TRBV5-6 to TRBJ2-7, with TRBD2 matching over 15 bases. J gave up 2 bases and V 4 bases, and 7 bases lay outside the gene matches. Germline assignment: CDR1 SGHDT and CDR2 YYEEEE. This CDR3 is 17 amino acids long. The DNA of the CDR3 is TGTGCCAGCAGCCCTCGGACTAGCGGGAGGGGTCCCTACGAGCAGTACTTC. Translating gives CASSPRTSGRGPYEQYF.

The CDR3 DNA is TGCGCCAGCAGCTTGGCGCTAGCGGAAGAGACCCAGTACTTC. This codes for CASSLALAEETQYF. V and J are TRBV5-1 and TRBJ2-5; TRBD2 matches 7 bases. This CDR3 contains 14 residues. After removal of 0 bases from V and 3 bases from J, the junction contained 2 bases not matched to a gene. CDR1 is SGHRS, CDR2 YFSETQ, per germline. The variable domain in full, completed from reference TRBV5-1 and TRBJ2-5, reads KAGVTQTPRYLIKTRGQQVTLSCSPISGHRSVSWYQQTPGQGLQFLFEYFSETQRNKGNFPGRFSGRQFSNSRSEMNVSTLELGDSALYLCASSLALAEETQYFGPGTRLLVL.

This clone was observed a single time. The chain joins TRBV9 to TRBJ1-6, with D perhaps matching TRBD1 (6 bases). V was pared by 2 bases and J by 8 bases, with 8 bases between. Germline values: CDR1 SGDLS, CDR2 YYNGEE. The CDR3 is made up of 13 amino acids. The CDR3 is CASSVNRDSPLHF. The CDR3 bases are TGTGCCAGCAGCGTCAACAGGGATTCACCCCTCCACTTT.

The V and J genes are TRBV25-1 and TRBJ2-7, with D perhaps matching TRBD1 (5 bases). Germline CDR1 is MGHDK and CDR2 is SYGVNS. The V end was cut by 2 bases, the J end by 6 bases, with 14 bases between. There are 14 residues in the CDR3. CDR3 nucleotide sequence: TGTGCCAGCAGTGAAGGGCAGGGTGGTACCGAGCAGTACTTC. The encoded protein is CASSEGQGGTEQYF.